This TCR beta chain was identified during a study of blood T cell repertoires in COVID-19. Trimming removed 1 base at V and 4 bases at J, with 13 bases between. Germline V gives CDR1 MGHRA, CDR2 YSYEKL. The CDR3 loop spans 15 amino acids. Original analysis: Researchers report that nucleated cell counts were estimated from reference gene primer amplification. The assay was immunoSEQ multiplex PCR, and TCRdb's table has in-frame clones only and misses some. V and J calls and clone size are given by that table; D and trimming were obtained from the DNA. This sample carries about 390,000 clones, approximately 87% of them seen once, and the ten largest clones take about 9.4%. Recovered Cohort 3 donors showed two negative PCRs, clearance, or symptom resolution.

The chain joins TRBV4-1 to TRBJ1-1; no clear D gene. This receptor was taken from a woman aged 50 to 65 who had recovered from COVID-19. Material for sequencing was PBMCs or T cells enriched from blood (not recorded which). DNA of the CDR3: TGCGCCAGCAGCCAAGCCCCAGCGCGTGGCACTGAAGCTTTCTTT. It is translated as CASSQAPARGTEAFF.